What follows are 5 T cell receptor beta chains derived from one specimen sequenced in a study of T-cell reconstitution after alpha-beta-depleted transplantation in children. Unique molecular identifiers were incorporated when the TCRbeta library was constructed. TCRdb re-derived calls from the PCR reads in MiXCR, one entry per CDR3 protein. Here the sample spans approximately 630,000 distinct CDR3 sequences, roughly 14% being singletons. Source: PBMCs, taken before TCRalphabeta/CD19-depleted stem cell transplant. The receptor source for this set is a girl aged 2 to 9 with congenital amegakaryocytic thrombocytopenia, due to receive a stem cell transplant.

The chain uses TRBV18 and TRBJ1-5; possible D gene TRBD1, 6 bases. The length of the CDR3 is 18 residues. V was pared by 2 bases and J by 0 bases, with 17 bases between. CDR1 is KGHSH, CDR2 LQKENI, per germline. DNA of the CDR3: TGTGCCAGCTCACCAACCCGACAGGCGGATTATAGCAATCAGCCCCAGCATTTT. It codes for CASSPTRQADYSNQPQHF.

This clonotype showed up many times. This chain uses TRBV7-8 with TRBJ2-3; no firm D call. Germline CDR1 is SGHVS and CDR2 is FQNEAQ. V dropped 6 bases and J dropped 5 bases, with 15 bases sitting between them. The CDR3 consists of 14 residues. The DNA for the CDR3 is TGTGCCAGCAGTCCCCTTCCACCAAGAGATACGCAGTATTTT. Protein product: CASSPLPPRDTQYF.

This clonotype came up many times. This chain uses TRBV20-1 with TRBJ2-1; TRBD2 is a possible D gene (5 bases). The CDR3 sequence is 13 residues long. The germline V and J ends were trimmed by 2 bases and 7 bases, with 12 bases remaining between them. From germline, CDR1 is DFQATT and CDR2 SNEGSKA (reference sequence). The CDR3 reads CSARRDLGNEQFF. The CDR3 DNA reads TGCAGTGCTAGACGGGATCTCGGGAATGAGCAGTTCTTC.

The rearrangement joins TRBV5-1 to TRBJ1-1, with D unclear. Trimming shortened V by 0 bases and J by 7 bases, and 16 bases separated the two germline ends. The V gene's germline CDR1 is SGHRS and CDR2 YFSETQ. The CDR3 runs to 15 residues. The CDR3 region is CASSLAGINTGEAFF. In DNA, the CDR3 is TGCGCCAGCAGCTTGGCCGGTATTAATACTGGTGAAGCTTTCTTT.

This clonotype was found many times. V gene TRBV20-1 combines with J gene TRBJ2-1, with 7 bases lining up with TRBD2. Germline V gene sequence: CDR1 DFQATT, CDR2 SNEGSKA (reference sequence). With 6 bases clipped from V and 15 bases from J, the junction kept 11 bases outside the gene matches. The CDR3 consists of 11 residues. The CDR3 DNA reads TGCAGTGCGTGGGGCGGGAGTTTGGCGTTCTTC. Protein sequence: CSAWGGSLAFF.